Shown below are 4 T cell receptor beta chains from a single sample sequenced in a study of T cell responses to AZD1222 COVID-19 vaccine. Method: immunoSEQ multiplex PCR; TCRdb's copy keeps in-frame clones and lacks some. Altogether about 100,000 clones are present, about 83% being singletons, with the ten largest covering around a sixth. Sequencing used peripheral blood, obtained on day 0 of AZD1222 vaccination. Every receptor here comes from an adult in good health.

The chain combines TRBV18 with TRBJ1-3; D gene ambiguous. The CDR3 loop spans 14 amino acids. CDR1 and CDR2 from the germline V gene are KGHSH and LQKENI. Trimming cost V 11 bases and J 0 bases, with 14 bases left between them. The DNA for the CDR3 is TGTGCCTCATACGGGTATCCCTCTGGAAACACCATATATTTT. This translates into CASYGYPSGNTIYF.

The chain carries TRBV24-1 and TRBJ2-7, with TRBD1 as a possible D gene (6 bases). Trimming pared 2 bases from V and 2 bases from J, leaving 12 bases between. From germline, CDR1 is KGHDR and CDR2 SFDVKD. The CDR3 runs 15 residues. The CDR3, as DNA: TGTGCCACCAGTGATTCACGGGACATCCCCTACGAGCAGTACTTC. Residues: CATSDSRDIPYEQYF.

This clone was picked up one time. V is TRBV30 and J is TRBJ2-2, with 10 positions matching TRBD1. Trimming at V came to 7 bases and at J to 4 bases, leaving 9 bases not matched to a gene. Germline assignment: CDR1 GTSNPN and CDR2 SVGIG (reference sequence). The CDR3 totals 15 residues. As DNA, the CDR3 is TGTGCCTCCGCCCCGACAGGGGGCAGCACCGGGGAGCTGTTTTTT. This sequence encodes CASAPTGGSTGELFF.

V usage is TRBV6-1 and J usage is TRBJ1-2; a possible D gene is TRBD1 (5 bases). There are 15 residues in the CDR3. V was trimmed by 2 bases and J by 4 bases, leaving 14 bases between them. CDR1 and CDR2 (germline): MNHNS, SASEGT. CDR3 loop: CASSESSRDGYGYTF. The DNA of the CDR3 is TGTGCCAGCAGTGAAAGTAGCAGGGACGGCTATGGCTACACCTTC.